The 3 T cell receptor beta chains listed next were all sequenced from one sample in a study of T cells in Graves' hyperthyroidism and ophthalmopathy. The investigators amplified TCR beta CDR3 regions from RNA transcripts. The study used the HTBI primer set for a first-round RT-PCR of the TCR CDR3. TCRdb reprocessed the multiplex PCR reads via MiXCR and lists one record per CDR3 protein. This repertoire shows some 500,000 distinct CDR3 sequences, around 15% found once; its top ten account for over 25%. The sample consisted of blood. These TCRs come from a young woman with Graves' ophthalmopathy.

This clonotype appeared many times. This rearrangement joins TRBV12-3 or TRBV12-4 to TRBJ2-1; D might be TRBD1 (6 bases). CDR3 size: 14 residues. The ends were cut back, 9 bases at V and 8 bases at J, with 20 bases in the middle. Here the CDR3 DNA reads TGTGCCAGTTTAATCGGGACACCTCAGGATGAGCAGTTCTTC. Its protein is CASLIGTPQDEQFF.

The rearrangement links TRBV6-2 or TRBV6-3 to TRBJ2-1; TRBD1 or TRBD2 may be the D gene (5 bases each). The CDR3 sequence is 11 residues long. Trimming removed 10 bases from V and 7 bases from J, with 11 bases in between. Germline loops: CDR1 MNHEY, CDR2 SVGEGT. The CDR3 sequence: CAILGVNEQFF. The CDR3 DNA reads TGTGCCATCCTGGGGGTGAATGAGCAGTTCTTC.

This chain links TRBV28 with TRBJ2-2; a possible D gene is TRBD2 (5 bases). V lost 5 bases and J 6 bases, leaving 16 bases between the germline ends. CDR3 size: 15 residues. Germline CDR1 reads MDHEN; CDR2 reads SYDVKM. CDR3 nucleotides: TGTGCCAGCAGTCCCCGATACTACGGGGCCGGGGAGCTGTTTTTT. Translation: CASSPRYYGAGELFF.